This T cell receptor beta chain was identified during a study of blood T cell repertoires in COVID-19. About the research overall: The samples span acute and convalescent COVID-19 from the United States, Italy and Spain.

This CDR3 has 14 amino acids. Trimming removed 4 bases from V and 1 base from J, with 9 bases in between. The germline gives CDR1 LGHDT, CDR2 YNNKEL (reference sequence). Per the study methods: Using reference gene primer amplification, nucleated cell counts were estimated. Using immunoSEQ multiplex PCR, the repertoire was profiled, and TCRdb retains in-frame clones only, with some absent. The DNA was the basis for D and trimming; V, J and clone size are from that table. The sample carries about 200,000 clones, around 90% recorded once. This receptor was obtained from a man aged 50 or older with acute or convalescent COVID-19. The rearrangement uses TRBV3-1 (or the pseudogene TRBV3-2) and TRBJ2-3, with TRBD2 as a possible D gene (7 bases). Material: peripheral blood. The CDR3 sequence is CASSPGGGTDTQYF. The DNA of the CDR3 is TGTGCCAGCAGCCCGGGGGGCGGCACAGATACGCAGTATTTT.